The 13 T cell receptor beta chains reported below all come from one sample, sequenced in a study of T cell changes during pregnancy in multiple sclerosis. TCRdb's table, derived via immunoSEQ multiplex PCR, lists solely in-frame clones and lacks some. The sample carries around 64,000 clones, around 90% recorded once. Sequenced material: CD4+ T cells from peripheral blood mononuclear cells, taken after pregnancy. The receptors stem from a female donor with multiple sclerosis, enrolled in a pregnancy study.

The chain employs TRBV19 and TRBJ1-5; 8 bases fit TRBD1. The germline CDR1 and CDR2 sequences are LNHDA and SQIVND (reference sequence). The V segment lost 4 bases and the J segment 4 bases; nucleotides outside the gene matches: 6. The CDR3 has 15 amino acids. The chain's CDR3 is CASSSGRGRNQPQHF. The CDR3 DNA follows: TGTGCCAGTAGTAGTGGCAGGGGGCGGAATCAGCCCCAGCATTTT. Full variable domain (rest looked up from reference TRBV19 and TRBJ1-5): DGGITQSPKYLFRKEGQNVTLSCEQNLNHDAMYWYRQDPGQGLRLIYYSQIVNDFQKGDIAEGYSVSREKKESFPLTVTSAQKNPTAFYLCASSSGRGRNQPQHFGDGTRLSIL.

The chain carries TRBV7-2 and TRBJ2-3; D uncertain. The length of the CDR3 is 12 residues. Germline CDR1 SGHTA, CDR2 FQGNSA. Trimming removed 3 bases at V and 7 bases at J, with 8 bases between. CDR3 DNA: TGTGCCAGCAGCTTTGCAGGAAATACGCAGTATTTT. It is translated as CASSFAGNTQYF.

V usage is TRBV5-6 and J usage is TRBJ2-2; D is unclear. There are 14 residues in the CDR3. Germline assignment: CDR1 SGHDT and CDR2 YYEEEE. Trimming left V 4 bases short and J 5 bases short, with 12 bases between. CDR3 sequence: CASSRRTETGELFF. CDR3 DNA sequence: TGTGCCAGCAGCCGCAGAACAGAGACCGGGGAGCTGTTTTTT.

The chain recombines TRBV5-1 with TRBJ1-6, with 7 bases lining up with TRBD1. The length of the CDR3 is 15 residues. Germline V CDR1 and CDR2: SGHRS, YFSETQ. V dropped 0 bases and J dropped 7; count of bases not matched to a gene: 4. CDR3 coding DNA: TGCGCCAGCAGCTTGGCCAAAGGGGGCAATTCACCCCTCCACTTT. Its protein is CASSLAKGGNSPLHF.

This clone has a handful of counts. This chain joins TRBV5-6 and TRBJ2-7; 10 bases align to TRBD2. The J segment lost 1 base and the V segment lost 3 bases, leaving 4 bases of the junction unmatched. The CDR3 runs 15 residues. In germline, CDR1 is SGHDT, CDR2 YYEEEE. Here the CDR3 reads CASSYRTSGSYEQYF. CDR3 sequence (DNA): TGTGCCAGCAGCTACCGGACTAGCGGTTCCTACGAGCAGTACTTC.

The chain carries TRBV27 and TRBJ2-5; 7 nucleotides match TRBD1. This CDR3 is 19 amino acids long. Germline V gene lookup returns CDR1 MNHEY and CDR2 SMNVEV (reference sequence). With V trimmed by 6 bases and J by 4 bases, 23 bases remained unmatched. The CDR3 spells CASRPRSRQKGGGGETQYF. The CDR3 nucleotides read TGTGCCAGCAGGCCCCGATCCCGACAAAAAGGGGGCGGCGGAGAGACCCAGTACTTC.

This chain links TRBV5-4 with TRBJ1-1; unclear D gene. The germline V and J ends were trimmed by 4 bases and 2 bases, with 9 bases remaining between them. The CDR3 loop spans 13 amino acids. Per the germline V gene, CDR1 is SGHNT and CDR2 is YYREEE (reference sequence). CDR3 amino acids: CASSLNLNTEAFF. In DNA form, the CDR3 reads TGTGCCAGCAGCCTCAACTTAAACACTGAAGCTTTCTTT.

This clone was seen once. The V call is TRBV6-1, the J call TRBJ1-1; TRBD1 matches 9 bases. The germline V gene encodes CDR1 MNHNS and CDR2 SASEGT. V trimming: 8 bases; J trimming: 6 bases; junction bases outside the gene matches: 10. This CDR3 spans 14 amino acids. CDR3 bases: TGTGCCAGCCTGTGGGGGACAGGGAGGTCTGAAGCTTTCTTT. Protein product: CASLWGTGRSEAFF.

The genes are TRBV4-1 and TRBJ1-2, with 10 bases matching TRBD1. This CDR3 contains 17 residues. Germline V gene data show CDR1 as MGHRA and CDR2 as YSYEKL. The J segment lost 3 bases and the V segment lost 0 bases, leaving 7 bases of the junction unmatched. The CDR3 DNA is TGCGCCAGCAGCCAAGACCCCCAGACAGGGGGCTACTATGGCTACACCTTC. As protein: CASSQDPQTGGYYGYTF.

The rearrangement uses TRBV10-3 and TRBJ1-2; 8 nucleotides align to TRBD1. The V gene end was trimmed by 0 bases and the J gene end by 8 bases; junction bases not matched to a gene: 14. Germline V CDR1 and CDR2: ENHRY, SYGVKD. The CDR3 is made up of 17 amino acids. The CDR3 region has the DNA TGTGCCATCAGTGAGTCTAGGACAGGGCTCCGCTCGTGGGGCTACACCTTC. It codes for CAISESRTGLRSWGYTF.

The chain joins TRBV19 to TRBJ1-5; D gene uncertain. Germline V gene sequence: CDR1 LNHDA, CDR2 SQIVND (reference sequence). The CDR3 is made up of 18 amino acids. V lost 3 bases and J 0 bases, leaving 18 bases between the germline ends. CDR3 nucleotide sequence: TGTGCCAGTAGTATTCGCTCAGCCGGAGCTAATAGCAATCAGCCCCAGCATTTT. Translated: CASSIRSAGANSNQPQHF.

This clone was found once. The V gene is TRBV19, the J gene TRBJ1-6; TRBD1 aligns across 10 bases. Germline CDR1 is LNHDA and CDR2 is SQIVND (reference sequence). The CDR3 sequence is 15 residues long. V lost 5 bases and J lost 7; bases outside the gene matches: 5. Here the CDR3 DNA reads TGTGCCAGTAGTCTCCCGACAGGGGGCAATTCACCCCTCCACTTT. Encoded protein: CASSLPTGGNSPLHF.

CDR3 amino acids: CASSPDLTAGGEQYF. In nucleotides, the CDR3 is TGTGCCAGCAGCCCTGATCTCACTGCAGGAGGCGAGCAGTACTTC. The genes are TRBV7-6 and TRBJ2-7; D is perhaps TRBD2 (5 bases). V was shortened by 5 bases and J by 6 bases, with 20 bases between the two germline ends. CDR1 SGHVS and CDR2 FNYEAQ come from the germline V gene. The length of the CDR3 is 15 residues. Variable domain in full (rest from reference TRBV7-6 and TRBJ2-7): GAGVSQSPRYKVTKRGQDVALRCDPISGHVSLYWYRQALGQGPEFLTYFNYEAQQDKSGLPNDRFSAERPEGSISTLTIQRTEQRDSAMYRCASSPDLTAGGEQYFGPGTRLTVT.